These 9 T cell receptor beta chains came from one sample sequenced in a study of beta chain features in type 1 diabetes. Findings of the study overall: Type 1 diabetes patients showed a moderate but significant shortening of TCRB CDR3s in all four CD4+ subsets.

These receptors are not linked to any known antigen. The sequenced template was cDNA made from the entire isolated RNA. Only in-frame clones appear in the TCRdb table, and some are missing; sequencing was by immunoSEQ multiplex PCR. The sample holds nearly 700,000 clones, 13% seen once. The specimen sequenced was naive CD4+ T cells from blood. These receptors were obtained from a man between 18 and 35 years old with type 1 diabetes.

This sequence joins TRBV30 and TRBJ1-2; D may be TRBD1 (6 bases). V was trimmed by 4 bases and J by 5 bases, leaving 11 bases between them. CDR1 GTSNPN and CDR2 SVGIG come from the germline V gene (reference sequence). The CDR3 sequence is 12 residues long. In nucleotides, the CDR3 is TGTGCCTGGACACAGGGCATTTATGGCTACACCTTC. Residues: CAWTQGIYGYTF.

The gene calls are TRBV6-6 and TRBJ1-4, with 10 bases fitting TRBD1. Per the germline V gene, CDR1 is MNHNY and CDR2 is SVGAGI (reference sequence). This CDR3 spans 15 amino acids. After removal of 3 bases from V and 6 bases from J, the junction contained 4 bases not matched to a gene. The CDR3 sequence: CASSYPGTGDEKLFF. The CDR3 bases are TGTGCCAGCAGTTATCCCGGGACAGGGGATGAAAAACTGTTTTTT.

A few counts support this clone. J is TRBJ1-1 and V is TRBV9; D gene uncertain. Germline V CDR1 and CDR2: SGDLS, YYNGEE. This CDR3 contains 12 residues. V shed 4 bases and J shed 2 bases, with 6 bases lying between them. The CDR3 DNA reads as TGTGCCAGCAGCTCTTCAAACACTGAAGCTTTCTTT. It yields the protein CASSSSNTEAFF.

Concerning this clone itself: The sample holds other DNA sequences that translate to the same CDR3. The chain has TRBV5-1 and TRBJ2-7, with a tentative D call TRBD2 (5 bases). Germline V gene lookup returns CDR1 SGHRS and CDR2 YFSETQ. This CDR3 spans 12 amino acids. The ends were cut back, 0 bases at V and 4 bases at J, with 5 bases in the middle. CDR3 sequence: CASSLGGYEQYF. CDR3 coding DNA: TGCGCCAGCAGCTTGGGAGGGTACGAGCAGTACTTC.

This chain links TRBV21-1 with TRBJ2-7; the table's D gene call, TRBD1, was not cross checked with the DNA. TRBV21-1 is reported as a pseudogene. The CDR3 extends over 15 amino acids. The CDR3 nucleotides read TGTGCCAGCAGCAAAAGTGGTAGGACAGGGGACGAGCAGTACTTC. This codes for CASSKSGRTGDEQYF.

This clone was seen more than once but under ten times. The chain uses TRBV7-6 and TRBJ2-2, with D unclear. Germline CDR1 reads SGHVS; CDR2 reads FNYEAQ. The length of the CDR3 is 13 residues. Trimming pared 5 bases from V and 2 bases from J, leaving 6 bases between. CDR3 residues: CASSRQNTGELFF. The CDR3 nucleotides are TGTGCCAGCAGCCGACAAAACACCGGGGAGCTGTTTTTT.

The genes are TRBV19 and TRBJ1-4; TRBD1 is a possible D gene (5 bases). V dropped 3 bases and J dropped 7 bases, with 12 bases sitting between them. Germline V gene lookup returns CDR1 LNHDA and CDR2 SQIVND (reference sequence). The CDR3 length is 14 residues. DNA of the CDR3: TGTGCCAGTAGTATTGGGACCTGGGCTGAAAAACTGTTTTTT. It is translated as CASSIGTWAEKLFF.

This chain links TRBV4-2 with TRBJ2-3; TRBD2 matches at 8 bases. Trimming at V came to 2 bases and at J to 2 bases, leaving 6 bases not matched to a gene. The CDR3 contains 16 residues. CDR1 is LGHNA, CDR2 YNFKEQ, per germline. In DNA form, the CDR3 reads TGTGCCAGCAGCCAACGAACGGGGGGGCACACAGATACGCAGTATTTT. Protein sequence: CASSQRTGGHTDTQYF.

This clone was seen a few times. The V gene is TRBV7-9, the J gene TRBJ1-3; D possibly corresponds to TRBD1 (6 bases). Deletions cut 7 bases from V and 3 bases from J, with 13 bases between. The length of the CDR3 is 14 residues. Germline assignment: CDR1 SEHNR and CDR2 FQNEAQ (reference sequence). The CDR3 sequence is CASTYRDFGNTIYF. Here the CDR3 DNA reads TGTGCCAGCACTTACAGGGACTTTGGAAACACCATATATTTT.